The T cell receptor (beta chain) described here comes from a study of blood T cell repertoires in COVID-19. Study information: Collection of acute and convalescent COVID-19 samples took place in the United States, Italy and Spain.

Original analysis: By means of reference gene primer amplification, nucleated cell counts were estimated. Repertoires were generated with immunoSEQ multiplex PCR, while TCRdb's copy carries only in-frame clones and drops some. D and trimming come from the DNA, and the V and J calls and clone size come from that table. The sample has 200,000 to 250,000 clones; around 90% are singletons. Seattle patients were enrolled while actively infected and followed longitudinally. Germline CDR1 reads GTSNPN; CDR2 reads SVGIG (reference sequence). The CDR3 contains 12 residues. Unmatched junction bases numbered 1, after V lost 2 bases and J lost 7 bases.

The chain recombines TRBV30 with TRBJ2-2, with 7 bases fitting TRBD2. The sample comprised peripheral blood. This receptor was identified in a man aged 25 to 45 with COVID-19, enrolled during active disease. The CDR3 DNA reads TGTGCCTGGAGTCCGGGGGGCGGGGAGCTGTTTTTT. This encodes CAWSPGGGELFF.